A single TCR beta chain is shown here with its context. These data belong to a study of control samples from healthy donors and cancer patients. The protocol was immunoSEQ multiplex PCR, while the TCRdb copy is restricted to in-frame clones and leaves out a portion. The sample contains roughly 100,000 clones, 85% to 90% of which appear only once. CDR1 MNHEY and CDR2 SMNVEV come from the germline V gene (reference sequence). V was cut by 6 bases and J by 1 base, with 12 bases left in between. The CDR3 is 14 amino acids. The chain employs TRBV27 and TRBJ1-1; D ambiguous. The source is a woman aged 45-60 years in good health. The specimen was blood. The CDR3 loop is CASSDILGNTEAFF. The CDR3 bases are TGTGCCAGCAGCGACATTTTGGGGAACACTGAAGCTTTCTTT.